Below, 15 T cell receptor beta chains from the same sample are listed, as sequenced in a study of chemoradiotherapy in HPV16-positive cancers. Sequenced by immunoSEQ multiplex PCR; TCRdb stores in-frame clones only, minus some. The table shows about 16,000 clones, with around 70% occurring only once. Source: tumor tissue, taken from a patient who underwent chemoradiotherapy. These receptors came from a human donor with HPV-associated anogenital cancer.

On this clone itself: The junction and the germline gene differ at one end; a read error may be behind it. The rearrangement joins TRBV11-2 to TRBJ1-3, with 7 positions matching TRBD1. Germline values: CDR1 SGHAT, CDR2 FQNNGV. The CDR3 sequence is 15 residues long. The CDR3 protein is CASTLQGLTGNTIYF. The DNA for the CDR3 is TGTGCCAGCACCTTACAGGGGTTAACTGGAAACACCATATATTTT. Drawing the rest from reference TRBV11-2 and TRBJ1-3, the complete variable domain is EAGVAQSPRYKIIEKRQSVAFWCNPISGHATLYWYQQILGQGPKLLIQFQNNGVVDDSQLPKDRFSAERLKGVDSTLKIQPAKLEDSAVYLCASTLQGLTGNTIYFGEGSWLTVV.

The CDR3 bases are TGTGCCAGCAGCTTCTTTACTAGCGGGAGGAATGAGCAGTTCTTC. It specifies CASSFFTSGRNEQFF. The chain carries TRBV5-4 and TRBJ2-1, with 12 bases that match TRBD2. Germline V gene lookup returns CDR1 SGHNT and CDR2 YYREEE (reference sequence). The CDR3 length is 15 residues. V dropped 2 bases and J dropped 7; count of bases not matched to a gene: 4.

The J gene is TRBJ1-2, the V gene TRBV28, with 8 positions matching TRBD1. From germline, CDR1 is MDHEN and CDR2 SYDVKM. Trimming at V came to 6 bases and at J to 8 bases, leaving 14 bases not matched to a gene. The CDR3 is 15 residues long. This chain's CDR3 is CASSETGQGQLGYTF. In nucleotides, the CDR3 is TGTGCCAGCAGCGAGACCGGACAGGGCCAACTGGGCTACACCTTC.

The chain has TRBV11-2 and TRBJ2-4; D unresolved. The CDR3 contains 14 residues. Germline values: CDR1 SGHAT, CDR2 FQNNGV. Trimming removed 5 bases at V and 4 bases at J, with 12 bases between. CDR3 residues: CASSATPQKNIQYF. Here the CDR3 DNA reads TGTGCCAGCAGCGCTACCCCACAGAAAAACATTCAGTACTTC. Drawing the rest from reference TRBV11-2 and TRBJ2-4, the complete variable domain is EAGVAQSPRYKIIEKRQSVAFWCNPISGHATLYWYQQILGQGPKLLIQFQNNGVVDDSQLPKDRFSAERLKGVDSTLKIQPAKLEDSAVYLCASSATPQKNIQYFGAGTRLSVL.

By frequency in the sample, this clone is medium-sized. The chain combines TRBV30 with TRBJ2-1, with 7 positions matching TRBD2. The CDR3 totals 14 residues. Germline CDR1 GTSNPN, CDR2 SVGIG (reference sequence). V lost 0 bases, J lost 9 bases, and 8 bases stayed unmatched. The CDR3: CAWSVGGRAGEQFF. CDR3 DNA sequence: TGTGCCTGGAGTGTAGGAGGGAGGGCGGGTGAGCAGTTCTTC.

This clone has a handful of counts. The gene calls are TRBV28 and TRBJ2-7, with 7 positions matching TRBD1. The germline CDR1 and CDR2 sequences are MDHEN and SYDVKM. The CDR3 has 15 amino acids. V trimming: 2 bases; J trimming: 4 bases; junction bases outside the gene matches: 8. The CDR3 nucleotides are TGTGCCAGCAGTTTAGGGGACAGAATGAGTTACGAGCAGTACTTC. Translated: CASSLGDRMSYEQYF.

This clone came up a few times. The chain joins TRBV7-2 to TRBJ1-5; D unclear. There are 14 residues in the CDR3. The V and J ends lost 5 bases and 2 bases respectively, with 10 bases between them. Germline CDR1 and CDR2: SGHTA and FQGNSA. CDR3 DNA sequence: TGTGCCAGCAGCCCCCGGGGTGGCAATCAGCCCCAGCATTTT. Its protein is CASSPRGGNQPQHF.

The rearrangement joins TRBV28 to TRBJ1-4, with D uncertain. The CDR3 contains 14 residues. Germline V gene lookup returns CDR1 MDHEN and CDR2 SYDVKM. V lost 5 bases and J lost 0, with 7 bases in between. CDR3 coding DNA: TGTGCCAGCAGTCTCCTAACAACTAATGAAAAACTGTTTTTT. Translating gives CASSLLTTNEKLFF.

The sample holds a few counts of this clone. The J gene is TRBJ1-2, the V gene TRBV4-2, with TRBD1 matching over 12 bases. J gave up 2 bases and V 4 bases, and 5 bases lay outside the gene matches. In germline, CDR1 is LGHNA, CDR2 YNFKEQ. The CDR3 has 16 amino acids. Here the CDR3 DNA reads TGTGCCAGCAGCCCCCGGGGACAGGGGGCGAACTATGGCTACACCTTC. It codes for CASSPRGQGANYGYTF.

This rearrangement joins TRBV11-2 to TRBJ1-2, with D possibly TRBD1 on 5 matching bases. Trimming left V 2 bases short and J 7 bases short, with 14 bases between. Germline V gives CDR1 SGHAT, CDR2 FQNNGV. The CDR3 totals 14 residues. CDR3 coding DNA: TGTGCCAGCAGCTTAATAGGGGTTGGAAGTGGCTACACCTTC. This sequence encodes CASSLIGVGSGYTF.

J is TRBJ1-1 and V is TRBV28; D not resolved. With 3 bases removed from V and 5 bases from J, the gap between germline ends came to 7 bases. CDR3 length: 12 residues. Germline V gene lookup returns CDR1 MDHEN and CDR2 SYDVKM. The CDR3 nucleotides are TGTGCCAGCAGTTTGGTCAGGACTGAAGCTTTCTTT. Amino acid sequence: CASSLVRTEAFF.

The gene calls are TRBV14 and TRBJ2-1, with D uncertain. Germline loops: CDR1 SGHDN, CDR2 FVKESK. Trimming left V 0 bases short and J 9 bases short, with 9 bases between. CDR3 length: 13 residues. The CDR3 reads CASSQDNEREQFF. DNA for the CDR3: TGTGCCAGCAGCCAAGATAACGAGCGTGAGCAGTTCTTC.

There are a few counts of this clone. The V and J genes are TRBV28 and TRBJ2-1; TRBD2 matches 8 bases. V dropped 4 bases and J dropped 5; count of bases not matched to a gene: 10. Germline V gene lookup returns CDR1 MDHEN and CDR2 SYDVKM. The CDR3 has 16 amino acids. This CDR3 is CASSSLSGGHNNEQFF. The DNA for the CDR3 is TGTGCCAGCAGTTCCCTGAGCGGGGGCCATAACAATGAGCAGTTCTTC.

The chain employs TRBV7-2 and TRBJ1-2; no firm D call. Trimming cost V 4 bases and J 5 bases, with 17 bases left between them. Germline loops: CDR1 SGHTA, CDR2 FQGNSA. This CDR3 has 15 residues. CDR3 DNA: TGTGCCAGCAGCTCAGCCTCTAGGGCCCTTTATGGCTACACCTTC. It is translated as CASSSASRALYGYTF. Full variable domain (remainder filled in from reference TRBV7-2 and TRBJ1-2): GAGVSQSPSNKVTEKGKDVELRCDPISGHTALYWYRQSLGQGLEFLIYFQGNSAPDKSGLPSDRFSAERTGGSVSTLTIQRTQQEDSAVYLCASSSASRALYGYTFGSGTRLTVV.

This clone has a handful of counts. The rearrangement uses TRBV27 and TRBJ1-5; D is perhaps TRBD1 (5 bases). Germline V lookup: CDR1 MNHEY, CDR2 SMNVEV (reference sequence). This CDR3 contains 14 residues. The V and J ends lost 0 bases and 11 bases respectively, with 14 bases between them. CDR3 DNA: TGTGCCAGCAGTTTATCGGGGGAAGCCAGGGCCCAGCATTTT. The encoded protein is CASSLSGEARAQHF.